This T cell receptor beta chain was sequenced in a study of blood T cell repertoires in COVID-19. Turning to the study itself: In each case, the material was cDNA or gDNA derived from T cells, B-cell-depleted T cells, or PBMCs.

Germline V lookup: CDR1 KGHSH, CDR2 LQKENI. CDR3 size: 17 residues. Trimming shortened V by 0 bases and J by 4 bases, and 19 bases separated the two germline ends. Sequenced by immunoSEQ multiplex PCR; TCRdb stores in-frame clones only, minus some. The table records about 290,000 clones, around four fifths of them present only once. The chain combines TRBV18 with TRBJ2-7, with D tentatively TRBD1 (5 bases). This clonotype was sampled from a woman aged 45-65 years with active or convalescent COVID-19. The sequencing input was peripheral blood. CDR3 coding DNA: TGTGCCAGCTCACCACCTCGTGGCGAGACAGCTGCTTACGAGCAGTACTTC. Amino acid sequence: CASSPPRGETAAYEQYF.